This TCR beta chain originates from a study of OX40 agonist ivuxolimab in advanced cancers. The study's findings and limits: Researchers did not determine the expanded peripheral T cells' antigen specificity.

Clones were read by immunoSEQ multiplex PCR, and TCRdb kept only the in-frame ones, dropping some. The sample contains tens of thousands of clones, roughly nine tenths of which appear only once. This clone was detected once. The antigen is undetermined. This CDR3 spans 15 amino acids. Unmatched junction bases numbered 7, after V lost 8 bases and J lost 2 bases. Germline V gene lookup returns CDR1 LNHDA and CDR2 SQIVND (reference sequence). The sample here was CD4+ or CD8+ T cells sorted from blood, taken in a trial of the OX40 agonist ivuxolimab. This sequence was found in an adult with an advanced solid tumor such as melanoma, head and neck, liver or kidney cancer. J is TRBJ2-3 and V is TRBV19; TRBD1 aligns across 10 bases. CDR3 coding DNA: TGTGCCAGTGCCTTGGGGACAGGGGCCACAGATACGCAGTATTTT. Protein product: CASALGTGATDTQYF.